These 14 T cell receptor delta chains originate from one sample sequenced in a study of γδ T cells in repeated Plasmodium falciparum infection. TCRdb reanalyzed the multiplex PCR reads using CATT. Of roughly 90,000 delta-chain clones listed, over 0.9% are singletons. Vgamma9/Vdelta2+ and Vdelta2-negative gammadelta T cells were flow-sorted from PBMC for bulk sequencing. The sequenced material came from gamma-delta T cells from blood. These receptors were taken from a pool of human donors (malaria-infected and uninfected, not separated).

As concerns this clone: TCRdb has a much larger clone's protein, which differs at residue 10 from the translation of this DNA, likely because of a read error; what is shown is the protein translated from the DNA. V usage is TRDV1 and J usage is TRDJ1, with 8 bases that match TRDD3. Because TCRdb records no J gene, it was assigned here through a match of the DNA to germline. V trimming: 1 base; J trimming: 3 bases; junction bases outside the gene matches: 16. Germline CDR1 and CDR2: TSWWSYY and QGS. The CDR3 runs 19 residues. CDR3 sequence reads: CALGEPYNSEGYGADKLIF. The CDR3 DNA is TGTGCTCTTGGGGAACCATACAATTCTGAGGGATACGGGGCCGATAAACTCATCTTT.

A word on this clone: It is likely a read error: a sequence one base away is far more abundant. Other DNA sequences in this sample translate to the same CDR3. The J gene is uncalled and the V gene is TRDV1; the table's D gene call, TRDD3, was not cross checked with the DNA. This CDR3 comprises 18 residues. Per germline, CDR1 TSWWSYY and CDR2 QGS. CDR3 in amino acids: CALGELSNAPRYWGGLIF. CDR3 sequence (DNA): TGTGCTCTTGGGGAACTCAGTAATGCTCCCAGATACTGGGGGGGTCTCATCTTT.

A remark on this clone: This DNA's translation and the protein TCRdb lists, from a much larger clone, do not match at residue 14, likely due to a read error; the protein shown is translated from the DNA. The V call is TRDV1, the J call TRDJ1; D is possibly TRDD3 (6 bases). TCRdb carries no J gene annotation; the J gene was assigned here by matching the DNA with germline. Germline values: CDR1 TSWWSYY, CDR2 QGS. V lost 2 bases to trimming and J lost 6 bases, with 25 bases between them. The CDR3 length is 18 residues. DNA for the CDR3: TGTGCTCTTGGGGAAACGAGCCCTTCGCTGGGGCCCCCCAATAAACTCATCTTT. Its translation is CALGETSPSLGPPNKLIF.

As concerns this clone: A single base is all that separates this from a far larger clone, so a read error is likely. Other DNA sequences in this specimen translate into the identical CDR3. V and J are TRDV1 and TRDJ1; 7 bases map to TRDD2. TCRdb gives no J gene; it was assigned here by matching the DNA to germline. The CDR3 is 18 amino acids. V lost 4 bases, J lost 3 bases, and 17 bases stayed unmatched. The germline V gene has CDR1 TSWWSYY and CDR2 QGS. CDR3 nucleotides: TGTGCTCTTGGGGGTATTCCTACGAGAGAATCCAAGTCCGATAAACTCATCTTT. It codes for CALGGIPTRESKSDKLIF.

As to this clone: Only one base separates this from a far larger clonotype, so it likely reflects a read error. The sample carries other DNA sequences with the same CDR3. V is TRDV1 and J is TRDJ1; D is perhaps TRDD2 (6 bases). TCRdb leaves out the J gene; it was filled in here by matching the DNA to germline. The CDR3 has 17 amino acids. CDR1 and CDR2 from the germline V gene are TSWWSYY and QGS. CDR3 coding DNA: TGTGCTCTCGGGGAACTCCTACGGTCGGAACTGTCTAGCAAACTCATCTTT. It translates to CALGELLRSELSSKLIF.

In its sample, this clone was seen many times. The chain links TRDV1 to TRDJ1; a weak D match, TRDD3 (5 bases). CDR1 is TSWWSYY, CDR2 QGS, per germline. The CDR3 sequence is 20 residues long. Trimming removed 4 bases from V and 0 bases from J, with 27 bases in between. The CDR3 DNA reads as TGTGCTCTTGGGGGTACGCCCGCGGGATGTGGGGTTCAGTACACCGATAAACTCATCTTT. This encodes CALGGTPAGCGVQYTDKLIF.

Turning to this clone: A far larger clone differs by one base, so this is likely a read error. Other DNA sequences from this sample encode an identical CDR3 as well. The V and J genes are TRDV1 and TRDJ1, with D tentatively TRDD3 (6 bases). TCRdb records no J gene; here it was assigned by comparing the DNA to germline. From germline, CDR1 is TSWWSYY and CDR2 QGS. CDR3 size: 18 residues. Trimming took off 1 base at V and 3 bases at J, with 21 bases between the two ends. The CDR3 DNA is TGTGCTCTTGGGGAACCTTTAAGAGATACGTGGCAGGCCGATAAACTCATCTTT. This translates into CALGEPLRDTWQADKLIF.

As for this clone: A read error is the likely source, as a far larger clone sits one nucleotide away. Other DNA sequences in the sample encode the same CDR3. The CDR3 loop is CALGELGPPTISWGIRGPSYTDKLIF. The CDR3 coding sequence is TGTGCTCTGGGGGAATTAGGGCCTCCTACGATTAGCTGGGGGATACGGGGGCCTTCTTACACCGATAAACTCATCTTT. The chain recombines TRDV1 with TRDJ1, with 12 bases that match TRDD3. CDR1 and CDR2 from the germline V gene are TSWWSYY and QGS. This CDR3 comprises 26 residues.

Points on this clone: This likely traces to a read error, being one base from a far larger clone. The same CDR3 also results from other DNA sequences found in this sample. This chain connects TRDV1 to TRDJ1, with 11 bases matching TRDD3. No J gene was available from TCRdb, and it was assigned here by a germline match of the DNA. V shed 4 bases, J shed 0 bases, and the junction held 28 bases outside the gene matches. The CDR3 totals 24 residues. Looked up from germline, CDR1 is TSWWSYY and CDR2 is QGS. In DNA form, the CDR3 reads TGTGCTCTTGGGGCCTTTCCCGCGAATGGGGGATACGGGACAAGACCGCGGTACACCGATAAACTCATCTTT. Translated: CALGAFPANGGYGTRPRYTDKLIF.

Details on this clone: A far larger clone is one nucleotide away, so this likely arose from a read error. This sample includes further DNA sequences coding for the same CDR3. This chain connects TRDV1 to TRDJ1; TRDD3 matches at 10 bases. Here the J gene came from matching the DNA to germline, since TCRdb omits it. In germline, CDR1 is TSWWSYY, CDR2 QGS. The CDR3 runs to 22 residues. The CDR3 nucleotides are TGCGCTCTTGGGGAACCTGGCCTTCCTAGGTACTGGGGGATTGCCTACACCGATAAACTCATCTTT. Translation gives CALGEPGLPRYWGIAYTDKLIF.

To note about this clone: This DNA's translation and the protein TCRdb lists, from a much larger clone, do not match at residue 11, likely due to a read error; the protein shown is translated from the DNA. V usage is TRDV2 and J usage is TRDJ1; 12 nucleotides align to TRDD3. TCRdb offers no J gene call, so here the DNA was matched to germline to obtain one. CDR1 is GEAIGNYY, CDR2 EKD, per germline. Losses at the gene ends were 1 base for V and 1 base for J; bases not matched to a gene: 9. The CDR3 runs to 18 residues. The CDR3: CACDTITGGYLSTDKLIF. The CDR3 coding sequence is TGTGCCTGTGACACGATTACTGGGGGATACTTGTCCACCGATAAACTCATCTTT.

On this clone itself: The protein held in TCRdb is that of a much larger clone and does not match this DNA's translation at residue 4, likely because of a read error; the protein shown is translated from the DNA. The chain recombines TRDV2 with TRDJ1; TRDD3 matches 9 bases. TCRdb records no J gene; here it was assigned by comparing the DNA to germline. Unmatched junction bases numbered 18, after V lost 5 bases and J lost 0 bases. The CDR3 has 19 residues. Germline CDR1 and CDR2: GEAIGNYY and EKD. The CDR3 is CACGSFRTGGPPYTDKLIF. The CDR3 nucleotides are TGTGCCTGTGGCTCCTTCCGTACTGGGGGACCCCCGTACACCGATAAACTCATCTTT.

The sample holds a few counts of this clone. A read error likely explains why the TCRdb protein, taken from a much larger clone, differs from this DNA's translation at residue 15; the protein shown is translated from the DNA. CDR3: CACDTVKLGLPTGTRGSLTDKLIF. CDR3 bases: TGTGCCTGTGACACCGTGAAGCTCGGCCTTCCTACAGGAACTAGGGGTTCTCTCACCGATAAACTCATCTTT. This chain links TRDV2 with TRDJ1; 9 bases are shared with TRDD2. With 0 bases clipped from V and 1 base from J, the junction kept 29 bases outside the gene matches. CDR1 is GEAIGNYY and CDR2 is EKD in the germline V gene. The CDR3 totals 24 residues.

This clone has just a few counts. One base separates it from a far larger clone, so it is likely a read error. Other DNA sequences in the sample encode the same CDR3. This sequence joins TRDV2 and TRDJ3; D is unclear. TCRdb records no J gene; here it was assigned by comparing the DNA to germline. CDR3 length: 19 amino acids. V lost 0 bases to trimming and J lost 2 bases, with 16 bases between them. The germline V gene has CDR1 GEAIGNYY and CDR2 EKD. CDR3 coding DNA: TGTGCCTGTGACACCGTGGAGGGAACGGGTCCCTGGGACACCCGACAGATGTTTTTC. This translates into CACDTVEGTGPWDTRQMFF.